Shown below are 28 T cell receptor beta chains from a single sample sequenced in a study of shared clonotypes between healthy human individuals. Profiled with immunoSEQ multiplex PCR; TCRdb holds only in-frame clones, not every one. Of about 1.5 million clones in the sample, 96% were seen once. The material sequenced was naive CD4+ T cells sorted from blood. Subset described: CD45RA+ positively selected. These TCRs come from a man aged 25 to 45 in good health.

The J gene is TRBJ1-4, the V gene TRBV6-5; 7 positions agree with TRBD1. Germline CDR1 reads MNHEY; CDR2 reads SVGAGI. The CDR3 covers 13 residues. V shed 6 bases, J shed 11 bases, and the junction held 9 bases outside the gene matches. The DNA of the CDR3 is TGTGCCAGCAGCAGGGGGACTCGTGGGAAACTGTTTTTT. Amino acids: CASSRGTRGKLFF.

The chain carries TRBV9 and TRBJ1-4; 7 nucleotides agree with TRBD1. The CDR3 totals 14 residues. The V gene end was trimmed by 0 bases and the J gene end by 6 bases; junction bases not matched to a gene: 2. Germline values: CDR1 SGDLS, CDR2 YYNGEE. The CDR3 loop is CASSVATGDEKLFF. The CDR3 coding sequence is TGTGCCAGCAGCGTAGCCACAGGGGATGAAAAACTGTTTTTT. Based on the CDR3 plus reference TRBV9 and TRBJ1-4, the full variable domain is DSGVTQTPKHLITATGQRVTLRCSPRSGDLSVYWYQQSLDQGLQFLIQYYNGEERAKGNILERFSAQQFPDLHSELNLSSLELGDSALYFCASSVATGDEKLFFGSGTQLSVL.

This chain uses TRBV28 with TRBJ1-5; perhaps TRBD1 as D (5 bases). The CDR3 totals 16 residues. Trimming stripped 3 bases from V and 2 bases from J, with 14 bases between. CDR1 and CDR2 from the germline V gene are MDHEN and SYDVKM. CDR3 coding DNA: TGTGCCAGCAGTTTTTGGGGTGGGGACGGCAATCAGCCCCAGCATTTT. Translated: CASSFWGGDGNQPQHF.

This clone has a single count. As DNA, the CDR3 is TGTGCCAGCAGTGAAGTCCGGGGGCCTAACAATGAGCAGTTCTTC. Protein product: CASSEVRGPNNEQFF. This rearrangement joins TRBV2 to TRBJ2-1; D possibly matches TRBD1 or TRBD2 (6 bases each). V was clipped by 1 base and J by 5 bases, with 12 bases between them. Germline CDR1 is SNHLY and CDR2 is FYNNEI. The CDR3 loop spans 15 amino acids.

This sequence joins TRBV25-1 and TRBJ2-3, with D unclear. The CDR3 is 12 residues long. V lost 5 bases and J lost 6, with 9 bases in between. Germline V lookup: CDR1 MGHDK, CDR2 SYGVNS. The CDR3 loop reads CASSPLWDTQYF. CDR3 coding DNA: TGTGCCAGCAGTCCCTTGTGGGATACGCAGTATTTT.

The chain has TRBV18 and TRBJ2-3, with 9 positions matching TRBD2. Germline assignment: CDR1 KGHSH and CDR2 LQKENI. The CDR3 is 19 residues long. Trimming took 3 bases from V and 0 from J; bases not matched to a gene: 13. The CDR3 loop reads CASSPLSGSVAGSTDTQYF. The CDR3 coding sequence is TGTGCCAGCTCACCTCTTAGCGGGAGCGTAGCCGGTAGCACAGATACGCAGTATTTT.

This chain joins TRBV4-3 and TRBJ1-4; possibly TRBD1 for D (5 bases). CDR1 is LGHNA and CDR2 is YSLEER in the germline V gene. The CDR3 has 15 residues. V gave up 6 bases and J gave up 5 bases, with 16 bases separating them. DNA of the CDR3: TGCGCCAGCAGGGCGGTGGCCCGGGGGAATGAAAAACTGTTTTTT. This translates into CASRAVARGNEKLFF.

V is TRBV28 and J is TRBJ2-3, with unresolved D. The V end lost 7 bases, the J end lost 2 bases, and 16 bases lay between the germline ends. Looked up from germline, CDR1 is MDHEN and CDR2 is SYDVKM. This CDR3 has 15 residues. The CDR3 sequence is CASTSKTSYTDTQYF. For the CDR3, the DNA is TGTGCCAGCACTTCAAAGACTTCCTACACAGATACGCAGTATTTT.

The chain joins TRBV18 to TRBJ2-7; 9 bases align to TRBD1. CDR1 is KGHSH and CDR2 is LQKENI in the germline V gene. The CDR3 sequence is 13 residues long. The trim removed 6 bases at V and 3 bases at J, leaving 3 bases unmatched. The CDR3 is CASSRTGVYEQYF. CDR3 DNA sequence: TGTGCCAGCTCTAGGACAGGGGTCTACGAGCAGTACTTC.

The V and J genes are TRBV6-1 and TRBJ2-5; tentative D call: TRBD1 (5 bases). This CDR3 comprises 15 residues. Per the germline V gene, CDR1 is MNHNS and CDR2 is SASEGT. V was shortened by 2 bases and J by 1 base, with 11 bases between the two germline ends. The CDR3 region has the DNA TGTGCCAGCAGTGAACTACCAGGGCTCCAAGAGACCCAGTACTTC. It encodes CASSELPGLQETQYF.

The genes are TRBV6-1 and TRBJ2-1; D possibly corresponds to TRBD1 (5 bases). This CDR3 is built from 13 residues. Germline CDR1 and CDR2: MNHNS and SASEGT. Trimming took 1 base from V and 12 from J, leaving 13 bases between them. CDR3 DNA sequence: TGTGCCAGCAGTGAAGTCCAGGGCCAGAGGCAGTTCTTC. This translates into CASSEVQGQRQFF.

The chain couples TRBV19 to TRBJ2-5, with 7 bases fitting TRBD2. The CDR3 sequence is 15 residues long. The V and J ends lost 6 bases and 5 bases, in that order; junction bases with no gene match: 12. Germline V lookup: CDR1 LNHDA, CDR2 SQIVND (reference sequence). The CDR3 spells CASRPVAGVAETQYF. The CDR3 DNA sequence: TGTGCCAGTAGACCGGTAGCGGGCGTAGCGGAGACCCAGTACTTC.

V usage is TRBV28 and J usage is TRBJ1-1; weak D call: TRBD1 (6 bases). Germline lookup yields CDR1 MDHEN and CDR2 SYDVKM. The CDR3 contains 16 residues. Between the trimmed V and J ends, which lost 8 bases and 6 bases, there was a span of 25 bases. DNA of the CDR3: TGTGCCAGCTTGAACCTGATGGGGTATAGACAGGCTGAAGCTTTCTTT. Translated: CASLNLMGYRQAEAFF.

The chain couples TRBV10-1 to TRBJ1-3, with unresolved D. The CDR3 runs to 14 residues. V was trimmed by 3 bases and J by 0 bases, leaving 6 bases between them. Germline CDR1 WNHNN, CDR2 SYGVQD (reference sequence). CDR3 sequence reads: CASSEDASGNTIYF. The CDR3, as DNA: TGCGCCAGCAGTGAAGATGCCTCTGGAAACACCATATATTTT.

V is TRBV18 and J is TRBJ2-7; TRBD2 matches at 9 bases. CDR3 length equals 15 residues. J lost 3 bases, V lost 4 bases, and 7 bases had no gene match. Germline assignment: CDR1 KGHSH and CDR2 LQKENI. CDR3 sequence: CASSQPGSGSYEQYF. For the CDR3, the DNA is TGTGCCAGCTCACAACCGGGTAGCGGGAGCTACGAGCAGTACTTC.

The sample holds one count of this clone. This chain uses TRBV6-5 with TRBJ2-7; D might be TRBD1 (5 bases). Trimming removed 2 bases at V and 6 bases at J, with 17 bases between. CDR3 length: 15 amino acids. In germline, CDR1 is MNHEY, CDR2 SVGAGI. CDR3 region: CASSYTATYRGEQYF. The CDR3 region has the DNA TGTGCCAGCAGTTACACGGCGACATATAGGGGCGAGCAGTACTTC.

The CDR3 DNA follows: TGCGCCAGCAGCTTGGAGGCAGGGGCCGAGCAGTACTTC. Encoded protein: CASSLEAGAEQYF. V and J are TRBV5-1 and TRBJ2-7; D may be TRBD1 (6 bases). Germline lookup yields CDR1 SGHRS and CDR2 YFSETQ. The CDR3 contains 13 residues. V was clipped by 0 bases and J by 6 bases, with 10 bases between them.

This chain links TRBV29-1 with TRBJ2-5, with 9 bases identical to TRBD2. J gave up 1 base and V 1 base, and 22 bases lay outside the gene matches. The length of the CDR3 is 21 residues. Germline CDR1 and CDR2: SQVTM and ANQGSEA. The CDR3 here is CSVEAWRTSVRDRWAQETQYF. CDR3 sequence (DNA): TGCAGCGTTGAAGCATGGAGGACTAGCGTCCGGGATCGGTGGGCCCAAGAGACCCAGTACTTC.

CDR3 amino acids: CASSQRLSGQVPEQYF. For the CDR3, the DNA is TGCGCCAGCAGCCAACGCCTCTCGGGACAGGTACCCGAGCAGTACTTC. This rearrangement joins TRBV4-1 to TRBJ2-7; 8 bases line up with TRBD1. There are 16 residues in the CDR3. The germline V gene encodes CDR1 MGHRA and CDR2 YSYEKL. V dropped 2 bases and J dropped 6; count of bases not matched to a gene: 12.

Worth noting for this clone: Other DNA sequences in the same sample also yield this CDR3. This chain connects TRBV5-1 to TRBJ2-7; D unclear. The germline V gene has CDR1 SGHRS and CDR2 YFSETQ. This CDR3 is 14 amino acids long. V dropped 0 bases and J dropped 2 bases, with 9 bases sitting between them. This CDR3 is CASSLVGRTYEQYF. The CDR3 DNA sequence: TGCGCCAGCAGCTTGGTCGGACGAACCTACGAGCAGTACTTC.

The V and J genes are TRBV5-1 and TRBJ1-2, with 10 bases aligning to TRBD1. The J segment lost 6 bases and the V segment lost 4 bases, leaving 6 bases of the junction unmatched. Per the germline V gene, CDR1 is SGHRS and CDR2 is YFSETQ. The CDR3 covers 14 residues. The CDR3, as DNA: TGCGCCAGCAGCCCAAGGGACAGGGGACATGGCTACACCTTC. This codes for CASSPRDRGHGYTF.

This clone was seen only once. This chain connects TRBV5-4 to TRBJ1-1; D unresolved. The CDR3 is 15 amino acids. Germline CDR1 is SGHNT and CDR2 is YYREEE (reference sequence). Between the trimmed V and J ends, which lost 3 bases and 0 bases, there was a span of 12 bases. The CDR3 here is CASSSPAAMNTEAFF. CDR3 bases: TGTGCCAGCAGCTCACCAGCAGCTATGAACACTGAAGCTTTCTTT.

The V call is TRBV15, the J call TRBJ1-1, with 7 bases identical to TRBD1. Germline CDR1 and CDR2: LNHNV and YYDKDF (reference sequence). With V trimmed by 0 bases and J by 4 bases, 14 bases remained unmatched. The CDR3 has 18 amino acids. CDR3 amino acids: CATSRDRLTGEISTEAFF. The CDR3 nucleotides are TGTGCCACCAGCAGAGATAGGTTAACAGGGGAGATCAGCACTGAAGCTTTCTTT.

This clone has only one observation. The chain links TRBV14 to TRBJ2-1, with 7 bases that match TRBD2. Germline CDR1 reads SGHDN; CDR2 reads FVKESK. V lost 2 bases and J lost 8; bases outside the gene matches: 3. The CDR3 consists of 13 residues. The CDR3 bases are TGTGCCAGCAGCCAATACGGGAGGTATGAGCAGTTCTTC. It specifies CASSQYGRYEQFF.

V usage is TRBV5-1 and J usage is TRBJ2-5, with 8 nucleotides matching TRBD1. The V gene end was trimmed by 9 bases and the J gene end by 4 bases; junction bases not matched to a gene: 8. Germline lookup yields CDR1 SGHRS and CDR2 YFSETQ. The CDR3 loop spans 13 amino acids. CDR3: CATSTGAGETQYF. Written as DNA, the CDR3 is TGCGCCACGTCGACAGGGGCAGGAGAGACCCAGTACTTC.

This clone was detected once. The chain links TRBV29-1 to TRBJ2-1, with a weak D call TRBD1 (6 bases). Trimming took off 7 bases at V and 2 bases at J, with 6 bases between the two ends. Germline V gene data show CDR1 as SQVTM and CDR2 as ANQGSEA. This CDR3 spans 11 amino acids. The CDR3 loop reads CSGGPYNEQFF. DNA for the CDR3: TGCAGCGGGGGGCCCTACAATGAGCAGTTCTTC.

J is TRBJ1-5 and V is TRBV28; D might be TRBD1 (5 bases). The CDR3 runs 13 residues. Trimming left V 11 bases short and J 3 bases short, with 14 bases between. Germline lookup yields CDR1 MDHEN and CDR2 SYDVKM. The CDR3 loop reads CAGGNEINQPQHF. The CDR3 nucleotides are TGTGCCGGGGGAAATGAAATCAATCAGCCCCAGCATTTT. Full variable domain (remainder filled in from reference TRBV28 and TRBJ1-5): DVKVTQSSRYLVKRTGEKVFLECVQDMDHENMFWYRQDPGLGLRLIYFSYDVKMKEKGDIPEGYSVSREKKERFSLILESASTNQTSMYLCAGGNEINQPQHFGDGTRLSIL.

Comment on this clone: The sample holds other DNA sequences that translate to the same CDR3. The chain has TRBV5-4 and TRBJ1-4; tentatively, D is TRBD1 (6 bases). Deletions cut 1 base from V and 6 bases from J, with 7 bases between. This CDR3 is built from 13 residues. Germline V gives CDR1 SGHNT, CDR2 YYREEE (reference sequence). In nucleotides, the CDR3 is TGTGCCAGCAGCTTGCCAGGGGATGAAAAACTGTTTTTT. This encodes CASSLPGDEKLFF. Full variable domain (rest looked up from reference TRBV5-4 and TRBJ1-4): ETGVTQSPTHLIKTRGQQVTLRCSSQSGHNTVSWYQQALGQGPQFIFQYYREEENGRGNFPPRFSGLQFPNYSSELNVNALELDDSALYLCASSLPGDEKLFFGSGTQLSVL.